Listed below are T cell receptor beta chains from one sample, sequenced in a study of cytomegalovirus exposure and HLA in healthy donors. Assay used: immunoSEQ multiplex PCR; TCRdb lists only in-frame clones, some missing. The sample has approximately 160,000 clones; around 80% are singletons. Sequencing was performed on PBMCs. The receptors originated from a woman aged 45-59 years in good health and CMV-seropositive. The conserved cysteine and the conserved F or W are not part of the CDR3 here. The order of the fields is J gene, V gene, CDR3 protein.

j_gene: NA
v_gene: TRBV27
CDR3aa: ASSIAGGPYEQY

j_gene: TRBJ2-3
v_gene: TRBV5-1
CDR3aa: ASSLEISWSGTDTQY

j_gene: TRBJ2-2
v_gene: TRBV7-2
CDR3aa: ASSPFRGPRELF

j_gene: TRBJ2-3
v_gene: TRBV15
CDR3aa: ATSRDETDTQY

j_gene: TRBJ2-3
v_gene: TRBV5-6
CDR3aa: ASSPRNVWDTQY

j_gene: TRBJ1-4
v_gene: TRBV5-6
CDR3aa: ASSLVRGHEKLF

j_gene: TRBJ2-2
v_gene: TRBV9
CDR3aa: ASTAGPLTGELF

j_gene: TRBJ2-4
v_gene: TRBV2
CDR3aa: ASSAGGRNIQY

j_gene: TRBJ2-5
v_gene: TRBV5-1
CDR3aa: ASSWRDGGETQY

j_gene: TRBJ2-7
v_gene: TRBV27
CDR3aa: ASSLNRGPGRAAQY

j_gene: TRBJ2-7
v_gene: TRBV4-3
CDR3aa: ASSRTGSYEQY